This paragraph reports one TCR beta chain. A junction end diverges from the germline sequence, so it may reflect a read error. This CDR3 contains 15 residues. Per germline, CDR1 WSHSY and CDR2 SAAADI. The data derive from a study of tumor and adjacent non-tumor tissue in lung cancer. Study in general: Stage I to III disease affected about nine men and a handful of women aged about 31 to 80. On average, productive TCRbeta reads reached 4 million to 4.5 million per sample.

Three rounds of nested PCR, following a modified ARM-PCR protocol, produced the TCRbeta library. TCRdb recomputed calls from the multiplex PCR reads with MiXCR, one row per CDR3 protein. This table holds under 100,000 distinct CDR3 sequences, about two thirds found once. This sample's RNA came from whole unsorted tissue. Donors were chemotherapy-naive, newly diagnosed lung cancer surgical patients in China, August–November 2014. The material sequenced was lung tumor tissue. The chain is built from TRBV10-2 and TRBJ2-3; D is undetermined. This TCR derives from a woman between 65 and 79 years old with non-small cell lung cancer. Here the CDR3 reads CSSSGSQIHTDTQYF. CDR3 in DNA: TGCTCCAGCAGTGGTTCACAGATTCACACAGATACGCAATATTTT.